This T cell receptor (beta chain) was recorded in a study of blood T cell repertoires in COVID-19. Looking at the study overall: Acute-phase and convalescent COVID-19 samples originated in the United States, Italy and Spain. Sample material is recorded as cDNA or gDNA derived from T cells, B-cell-depleted T cells, or PBMCs.

CDR3 size: 15 residues. Germline V gene data show CDR1 as MDHEN and CDR2 as SYDVKM. The V end was cut by 2 bases, the J end by 7 bases, with 12 bases between. Original data processing: Reference gene primer amplification yielded estimated nucleated cell counts. Sequenced by immunoSEQ multiplex PCR; TCRdb stores in-frame clones only, minus some. V and J calls and clone size are copied from that table; D and trimming were computed from the DNA. This table has 110,000 to 150,000 clones, 75% to 85% appearing once. This chain uses TRBV28 with TRBJ1-6, with a weak D call TRBD1 (5 bases). This TCR was sampled from a man aged 65 to 85 who had recovered from COVID-19. Sequencing was done on a sample of peripheral blood. The CDR3 loop reads CASSLVGRTNSPLHF. CDR3 bases: TGTGCCAGCAGTTTAGTTGGGCGGACAAATTCACCCCTCCACTTT.